This TCR beta chain was captured in a study of vaccination effects on CD4 cells after COVID-19. Study results and limitations: Late after vaccination, infection- and vaccine-induced clones showed marked clonal contraction.

Assay: immunoSEQ multiplex PCR; the TCRdb copy retains only in-frame clones and omits some. Among 25,000 to 30,000 clones listed, 73% were seen once. Using viral peptide pools, the ViraFEST assay grew out antigen-specific CD4+ T cells prior to sequencing. When around ten days of culture had elapsed, CD4+ T cells were isolated. Absence of prior SARS-CoV-2 infection characterized the vaccine recipients, who showed negative nucleocapsid antibodies. Cultures had half their medium replaced with IL-2 medium on days 3 and 7. As to this clone: No antigen is known for it.

V was trimmed by 1 base and J by 10 bases, leaving 14 bases between them. The CDR3 contains 13 residues. Germline CDR1 is SNHLY and CDR2 is FYNNEI. The sample consisted of CD4+ T cells from PBMCs cultured with HCoV-NL63 spike peptides, taken before COVID-19 vaccination. The chain uses TRBV2 and TRBJ2-7; D is ambiguous. The receptor comes from a human donor who received a COVID-19 vaccine. The CDR3, as DNA: TGTGCCAGCAGTGAAGGGGCCCCCTACGGCCAGTACTTC. Protein: CASSEGAPYGQYF.